This TCR beta chain was sequenced in a study of read filtering for tumor transcriptome and immune sequencing (dated by TCRdb to 2020 to 2022). Describing the broader study: The cohort was composed of approximately 17 male and some 13 female patients, with a mean age of approximately 70 years and an age range of roughly 45 to 80. By revised international staging, 8 or 9 patients were R-ISS I, about 16 were R-ISS II and about seven were R-ISS III. After DNase treatment, whole-transcriptome libraries were prepared using the TruSeq RNA Access Library Prep Kit. Per sample, about 4.05 to 11 million TCR-region mapped reads were obtained with IR-seq, compared with only 85 to 1273 with RNA-seq. Using the same bone marrow samples, the study ran both targeted immune repertoire sequencing and bulk whole-transcriptome sequencing and then compared the TCR repertoires from each method. A main aim was a read-filtering strategy for immune repertoire data, specifically whether clonotypes supported by a single read should be removed.

Regarding this clonotype: Its binding antigen is unknown. There are no base qualities to consult, and no much larger clone falls within one base.

The Immunoverse kit was used to build TCR libraries from roughly 440 ng RNA, with molecular barcoded adaptors covering alpha/delta and beta/gamma chains. The same RNA used for transcriptome sequencing was used for TCR library preparation. An Illumina HiSeq 4000 with 2 x 150 cycles was used to sequence the TCR libraries. The study's processing was this. Using MiXCR, which included quality filtering and error correction, TCR reads were aligned to human V, D, J and C references and then assembled into CDR3 clonotypes. The tcR package in R was used for analysis of clonotype counts and gene usage diversity. Raw mapping reads were checked after the RNA-seq reads had been mapped by STAR aligner version 2.5.3a onto the human GRCh37 genome. IR-seq fastq files were randomly downsampled with Seqtk 1.3 to test the effect of sequencing depth on detected clonotypes. TCRdb reran the public reads through fastp at Q25 and MiXCR, keeping productive beta chains. Duplicate CDR3 protein sequences are folded into a single record with the most common DNA and genes. None of the V and J calls come from the authors' own analysis; TCRdb made them. This sample has approximately 62,000 distinct CDR3 sequences in its table, and around 20% of those were observed once. Of the sample, 9.5% to 13% is held by the ten largest clones.

On the study overall, not on this receptor specifically: The correlation between IR-seq and RNA-seq shared clonotype proportions rose when single-read clonotypes were removed. In IR-seq, approximately 82% of clonotypes but approximately 3.7% of total reads were represented by single-read clonotypes, whereas in RNA-seq, roughly three quarters of clonotypes and around 47% of reads were represented by single-read clonotypes. IR-seq captured clonotypes at much higher depth and more reliably than RNA-seq, and smaller IR-seq throughput sufficed to identify most shared clonotypes. The sorted CD138-negative fraction was a mixed bone marrow immune population, not purified T cells.

Each patient had bone marrow sampled at the time of active disease. Isolation of bone marrow mononuclear cells was performed by Ficoll-Hypaque density gradient centrifugation. Myeloma plasma cells were removed and CD138-negative cells were obtained by negative selection following labeling with CD138 magnetic microbeads on a MACS separator. The purity of the isolated cells was checked by flow cytometry with CD138 antibodies on an Attune NxT. TRIzol reagent was used to extract total RNA, which was then quantified with a NanoDrop spectrophotometer. Paired RNA-seq and IR-seq were performed on the CD138-negative bone marrow sample of each patient. V has 6 bases trimmed and J has 0 bases trimmed; junction bases matching no gene number 8. The germline V gene yields MDHEN for CDR1 and SYDVKM for CDR2. The cysteine opens and the phenylalanine closes a CDR3 of 16 amino acids. The read is trimmed to its CDR3 DNA, 48 bases read in frame from base 1.

The V and J genes are TRBV28 and TRBJ1-3; TRBD1 fits 7 bases in the junction. The TCR was taken from a donor at least 40 years old with multiple myeloma. Sequencing was carried out using a population of CD138-negative cells sorted from bone marrow. Reading the label with the study, this specimen's cell subset or site is: bone marrow mononuclear cells depleted of CD138+ plasma/myeloma cells by negative magnetic selection. The nucleotide sequence is TGTGCCAGCAGAGACAGGGAGGGGAACTCTGGAAACACCATATATTTT. It is translated as CASRDREGNSGNTIYF.